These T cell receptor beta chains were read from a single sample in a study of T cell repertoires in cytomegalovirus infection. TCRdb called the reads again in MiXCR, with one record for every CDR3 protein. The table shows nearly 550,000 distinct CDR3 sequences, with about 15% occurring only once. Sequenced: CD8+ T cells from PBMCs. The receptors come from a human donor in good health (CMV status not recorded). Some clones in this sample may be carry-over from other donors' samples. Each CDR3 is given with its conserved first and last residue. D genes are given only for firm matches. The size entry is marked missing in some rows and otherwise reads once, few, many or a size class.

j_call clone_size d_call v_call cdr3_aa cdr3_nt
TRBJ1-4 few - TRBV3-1 CASSQRLSGQVNEKLFF TGTGCCAGCAGCCAAAGATTATCGGGACAAGTTAATGAAAAACTGTTTTTT
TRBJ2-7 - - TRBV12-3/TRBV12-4 CASSSVGSNYEQYF TGTGCCAGCAGTTCGGTCGGGTCAAACTACGAGCAGTACTTC
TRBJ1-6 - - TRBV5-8 CASSFGPGDLPNSPLHF TGTGCCAGCAGCTTCGGTCCAGGGGACCTACCTAATTCACCCCTCCACTTT
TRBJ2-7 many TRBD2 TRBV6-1 CASSLTSGSGYEQYF TGTGCCAGCAGTCTGACTAGCGGGAGTGGATACGAGCAGTACTTC
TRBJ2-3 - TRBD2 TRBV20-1 CSARDRGGRASATQYF TGCAGTGCTAGAGATCGGGGCGGGAGGGCCTCGGCTACGCAGTATTTT
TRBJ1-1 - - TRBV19 CASTAAFLNTEAFF TGTGCCAGTACAGCAGCTTTCTTGAACACTGAAGCTTTCTTT
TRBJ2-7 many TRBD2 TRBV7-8 CASSFEAGDTYEQYF TGTGCCAGCAGCTTTGAAGCGGGAGACACCTACGAGCAGTACTTC
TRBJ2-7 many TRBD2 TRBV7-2 CASSLGRETPYEQYF TGTGCCAGCAGCTTGGGGCGGGAGACGCCCTACGAGCAGTACTTC
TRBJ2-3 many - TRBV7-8 CASSTFHTDTQYF TGTGCCAGCAGCACCTTTCACACAGATACGCAGTATTTT
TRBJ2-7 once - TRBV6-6 CASSYTRGYEQYF TGTGCCAGCAGTTACACTCGGGGTTACGAGCAGTACTTC
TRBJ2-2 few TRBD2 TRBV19 CASSGTSRGTGELFF TGTGCCAGTAGTGGGACTAGCCGTGGGACCGGGGAGCTGTTTTTT
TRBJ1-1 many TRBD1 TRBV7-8 CASSQFEGAQREAFF TGTGCCAGCAGCCAGTTTGAGGGGGCGCAAAGGGAAGCTTTCTTT
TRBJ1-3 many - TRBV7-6 CASSLFADSSGNTIYF TGTGCCAGCAGCTTATTTGCGGATAGCTCTGGAAACACCATATATTTT
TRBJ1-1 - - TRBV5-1 CASREGVEAFF TGCGCCAGCAGAGAGGGGGTTGAAGCTTTCTTT
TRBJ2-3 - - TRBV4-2 CASSQKPGPTSTDTQYF TGTGCCAGCAGCCAGAAGCCGGGACCGACTAGCACAGATACGCAGTATTTT
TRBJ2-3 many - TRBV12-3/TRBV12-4 CASSPRRHPGPDTQYF TGTGCCAGCAGTCCAAGGCGGCACCCGGGCCCAGATACGCAGTATTTT
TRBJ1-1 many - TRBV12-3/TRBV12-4 CASSLLVGNSNTEAFF TGTGCCAGCAGTTTACTCGTTGGGAATTCGAACACTGAAGCTTTCTTT
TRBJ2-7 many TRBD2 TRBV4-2 CASSQETSGYEQYF TGTGCCAGCAGCCAAGAGACTAGCGGCTACGAGCAGTACTTC
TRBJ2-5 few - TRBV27 CASSLSLGETQYF TGTGCCAGCAGTTTATCGTTGGGGGAGACCCAGTACTTC
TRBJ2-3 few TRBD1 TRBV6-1 CASRDRDRPPDTQYF TGTGCCAGCAGGGACCGGGACAGGCCACCAGATACGCAGTATTTT
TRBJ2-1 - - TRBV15 CATSPGSNEQFF TGTGCCACCAGCCCCGGGAGCAATGAGCAGTTCTTC
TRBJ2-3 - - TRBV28 CASNPKVRGTDTQYF TGTGCCAGCAATCCCAAAGTTAGGGGCACAGATACGCAGTATTTT
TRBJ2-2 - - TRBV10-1 CASSESKGAGELFF TGCGCCAGCAGTGAGTCGAAAGGGGCCGGGGAGCTGTTTTTT
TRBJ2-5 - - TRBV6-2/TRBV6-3 CASTAENIATQYF TGTGCCAGCACCGCAGAGAACATAGCCACCCAGTACTTC
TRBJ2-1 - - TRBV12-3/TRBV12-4 CASSGGLTSGNEQFF TGTGCCAGCAGCGGGGGTCTTACTTCGGGCAATGAGCAGTTCTTC
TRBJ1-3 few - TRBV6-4 CASGRPSGHTIYF TGTGCCAGCGGGAGACCCTCGGGTCACACCATATATTTT
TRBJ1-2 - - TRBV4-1 CASTATRNRNYGYTF TGTGCCAGCACCGCCACACGTAACCGAAACTATGGCTACACCTTC
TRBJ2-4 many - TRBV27 CASSRTREGLAKNIQYF TGTGCCAGCAGCCGGACTCGTGAAGGTTTAGCCAAAAACATTCAGTACTTC
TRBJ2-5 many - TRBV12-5 CASSPTANQETQYF TGTGCTAGCAGCCCGACAGCCAACCAAGAGACCCAGTACTTC
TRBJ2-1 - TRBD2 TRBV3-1 CASSQIGTSVYNEQFF TGTGCCAGCAGCCAAATCGGGACTAGCGTGTACAATGAGCAGTTCTTC
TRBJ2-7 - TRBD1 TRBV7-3 CASSFTGGLEEQYF TGTGCCAGCAGCTTCACAGGGGGCTTGGAAGAGCAGTACTTC
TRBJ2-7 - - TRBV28 CASNDLEGSYEQYF TGTGCCAGCAACGACCTAGAAGGCTCCTACGAGCAGTACTTC